This T cell receptor beta chain was identified in a study of T cell changes during pregnancy in multiple sclerosis. CDR1 and CDR2 (germline): MDHEN, SYDVKM. There are 15 residues in the CDR3. The V end lost 3 bases, the J end lost 6 bases, and 14 bases lay between the germline ends. Here immunoSEQ multiplex PCR was the method, and the copy in TCRdb shows in-frame clones only, minus some. The sample has approximately 33,000 clones, just over 90% seen once. The rearrangement uses TRBV28 and TRBJ2-2, with no clear D. The TCR was taken from a female donor with multiple sclerosis, enrolled in a pregnancy study. The specimen was CD4+ T cells from peripheral blood mononuclear cells, collected after pregnancy. CDR3: CASSFLRGFPGELFF. The CDR3 nucleotides read TGTGCCAGCAGTTTTCTAAGAGGTTTTCCCGGGGAGCTGTTTTTT.